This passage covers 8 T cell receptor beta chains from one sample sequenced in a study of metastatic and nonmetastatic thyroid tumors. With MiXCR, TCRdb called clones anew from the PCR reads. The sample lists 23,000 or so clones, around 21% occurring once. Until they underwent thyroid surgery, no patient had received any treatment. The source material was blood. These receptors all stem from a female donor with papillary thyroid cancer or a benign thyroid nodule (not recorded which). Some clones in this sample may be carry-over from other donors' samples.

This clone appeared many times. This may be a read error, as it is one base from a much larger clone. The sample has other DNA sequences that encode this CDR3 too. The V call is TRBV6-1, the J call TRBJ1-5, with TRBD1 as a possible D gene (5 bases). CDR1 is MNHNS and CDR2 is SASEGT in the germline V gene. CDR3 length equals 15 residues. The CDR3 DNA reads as TGTACCAGCAGCACCGGTAGGGGACGAGCTCAGCCCCAGCATTTT. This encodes CTSSTGRGRAQPQHF.

DNA of the CDR3: TGTGCCAGCAGTGTCTGGAGACAGGGGTATGGCTACACCTTC. It specifies CASSVWRQGYGYTF. The chain is built from TRBV2 and TRBJ1-2, with 8 positions matching TRBD1. The CDR3 extends over 14 amino acids. CDR1 and CDR2 from the germline V gene are SNHLY and FYNNEI. J lost 5 bases, V lost 4 bases, and 6 bases had no gene match.

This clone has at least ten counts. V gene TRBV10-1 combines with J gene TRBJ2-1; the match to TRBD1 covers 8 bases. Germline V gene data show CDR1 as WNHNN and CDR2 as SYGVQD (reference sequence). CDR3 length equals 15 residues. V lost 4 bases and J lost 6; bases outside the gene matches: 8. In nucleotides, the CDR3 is TGCGCCAGCAGTGCCGGGACAGGTTATGTCAATGAGCAGTTCTTC. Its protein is CASSAGTGYVNEQFF.

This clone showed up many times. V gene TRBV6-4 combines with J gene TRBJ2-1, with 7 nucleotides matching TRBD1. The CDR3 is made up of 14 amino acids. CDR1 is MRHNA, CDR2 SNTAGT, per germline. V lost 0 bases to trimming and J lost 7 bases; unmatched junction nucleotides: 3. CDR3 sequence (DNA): TGTGCCAGCAGTGACTCAGGGGGCGTAAATGAGCAGTTCTTC. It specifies CASSDSGGVNEQFF.

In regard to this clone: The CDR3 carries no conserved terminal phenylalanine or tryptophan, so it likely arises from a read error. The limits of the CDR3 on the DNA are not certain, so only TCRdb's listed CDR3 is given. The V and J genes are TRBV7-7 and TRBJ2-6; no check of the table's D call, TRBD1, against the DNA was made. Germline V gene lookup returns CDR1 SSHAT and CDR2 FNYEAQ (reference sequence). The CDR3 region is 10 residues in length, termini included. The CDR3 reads CASSLSPSGL.

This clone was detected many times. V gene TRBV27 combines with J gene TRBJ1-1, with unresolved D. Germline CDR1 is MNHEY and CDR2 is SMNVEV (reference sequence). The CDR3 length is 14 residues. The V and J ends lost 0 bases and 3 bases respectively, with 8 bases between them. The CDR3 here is CASSLSGGHTEAFF. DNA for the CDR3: TGTGCCAGCAGTTTATCGGGAGGGCACACTGAAGCTTTCTTT.

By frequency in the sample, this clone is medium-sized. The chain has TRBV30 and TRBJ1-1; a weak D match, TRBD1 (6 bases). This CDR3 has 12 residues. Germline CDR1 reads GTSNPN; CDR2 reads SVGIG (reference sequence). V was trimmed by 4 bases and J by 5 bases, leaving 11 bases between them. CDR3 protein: CAWTGEGTEAFF. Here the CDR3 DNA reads TGTGCCTGGACAGGGGAGGGTACTGAAGCTTTCTTT.

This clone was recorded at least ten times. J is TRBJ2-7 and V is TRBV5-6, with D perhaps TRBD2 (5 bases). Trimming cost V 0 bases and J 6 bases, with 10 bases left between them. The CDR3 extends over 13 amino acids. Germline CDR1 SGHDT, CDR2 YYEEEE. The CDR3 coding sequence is TGTGCCAGCAGCTTGGTGGAGGCGGTCGAGCAGTACTTC. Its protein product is CASSLVEAVEQYF.